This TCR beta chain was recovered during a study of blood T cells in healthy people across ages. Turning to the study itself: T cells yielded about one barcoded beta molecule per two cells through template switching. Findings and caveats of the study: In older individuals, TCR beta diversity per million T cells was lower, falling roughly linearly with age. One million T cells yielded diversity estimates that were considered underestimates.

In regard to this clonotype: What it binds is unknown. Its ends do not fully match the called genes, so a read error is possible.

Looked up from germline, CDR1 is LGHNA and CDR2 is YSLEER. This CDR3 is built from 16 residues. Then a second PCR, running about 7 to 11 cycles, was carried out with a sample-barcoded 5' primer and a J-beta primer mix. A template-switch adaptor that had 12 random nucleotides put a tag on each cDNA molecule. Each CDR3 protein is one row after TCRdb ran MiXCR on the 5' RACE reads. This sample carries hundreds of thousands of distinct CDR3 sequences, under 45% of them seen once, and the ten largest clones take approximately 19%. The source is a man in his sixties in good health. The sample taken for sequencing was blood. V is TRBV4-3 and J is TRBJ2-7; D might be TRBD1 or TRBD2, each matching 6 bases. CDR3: CTSSQEGGRGYFEQYF. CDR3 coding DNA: TGCACCAGCAGCCAAGAGGGGGGCAGGGGTTACTTCGAGCAGTACTTC.